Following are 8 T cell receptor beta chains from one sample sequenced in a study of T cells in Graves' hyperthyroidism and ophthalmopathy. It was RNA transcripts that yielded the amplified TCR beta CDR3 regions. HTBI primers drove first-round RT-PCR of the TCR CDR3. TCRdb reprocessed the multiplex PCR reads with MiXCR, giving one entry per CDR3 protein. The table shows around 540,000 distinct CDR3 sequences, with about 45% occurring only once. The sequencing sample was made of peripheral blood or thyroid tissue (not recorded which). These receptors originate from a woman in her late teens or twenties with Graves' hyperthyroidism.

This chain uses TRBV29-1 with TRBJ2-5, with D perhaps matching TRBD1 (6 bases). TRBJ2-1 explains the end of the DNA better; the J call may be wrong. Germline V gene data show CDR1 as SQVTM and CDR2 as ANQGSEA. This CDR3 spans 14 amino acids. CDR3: CSVVYRDSYNEQFF. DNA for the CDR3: TGCAGCGTTGTATACAGGGACTCCTACAATGAGCAGTTCTTC.

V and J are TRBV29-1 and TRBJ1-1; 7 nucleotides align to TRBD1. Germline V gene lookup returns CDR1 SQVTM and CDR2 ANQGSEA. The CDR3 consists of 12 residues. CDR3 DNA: TGCAGTCGCAACAGGGGAAGGACTGAAGCTTTCTTT. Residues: CSRNRGRTEAFF. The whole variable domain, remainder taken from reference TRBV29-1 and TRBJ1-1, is SAVISQKPSRDICQRGTSLTIQCQVDSQVTMMFWYRQQPGQSLTLIATANQGSEATYESGFVIDKFPISRPNLTFSTLTVSNMSPEDSSIYLCSRNRGRTEAFFGQGTRLTVV.

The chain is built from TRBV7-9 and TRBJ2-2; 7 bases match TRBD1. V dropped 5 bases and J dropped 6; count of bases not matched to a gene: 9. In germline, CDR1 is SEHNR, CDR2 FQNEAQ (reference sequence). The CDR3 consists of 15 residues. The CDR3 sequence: CASSQDRVNAGELFF. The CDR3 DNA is TGTGCCAGCAGCCAAGACAGGGTTAACGCCGGGGAGCTGTTTTTT.

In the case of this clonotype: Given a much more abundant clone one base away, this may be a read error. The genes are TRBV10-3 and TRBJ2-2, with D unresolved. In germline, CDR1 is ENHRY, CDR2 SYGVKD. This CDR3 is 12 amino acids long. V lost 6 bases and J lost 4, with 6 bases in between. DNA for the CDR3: TGTGCCATCAGCCCCTTCACCGGGGAGCTGTTTTTT. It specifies CAISPFTGELFF.

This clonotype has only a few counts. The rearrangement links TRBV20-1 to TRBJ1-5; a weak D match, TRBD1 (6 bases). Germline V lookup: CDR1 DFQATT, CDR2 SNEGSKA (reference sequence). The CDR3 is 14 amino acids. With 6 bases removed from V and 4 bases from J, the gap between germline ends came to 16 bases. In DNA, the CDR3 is TGCAGTGCCTGGTATGGCAGGGGTAATCAGCCCCAGCATTTT. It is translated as CSAWYGRGNQPQHF.

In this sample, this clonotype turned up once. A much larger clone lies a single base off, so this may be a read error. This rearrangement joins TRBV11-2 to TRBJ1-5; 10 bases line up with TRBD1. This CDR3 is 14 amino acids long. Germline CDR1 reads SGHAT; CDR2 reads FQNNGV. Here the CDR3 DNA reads TGTGCCAGCAGCACAGGGACAGGGGCTCAGTCCCAGCATTTT. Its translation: CASSTGTGAQSQHF. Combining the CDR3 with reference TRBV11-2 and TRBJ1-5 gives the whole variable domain EAGVAQSPRYKIIEKRQSVAFWCNPISGHATLYWYQQILGQGPKLLIQFQNNGVVDDSQLPKDRFSAERLKGVDSTLKIQPAKLEDSAVYLCASSTGTGAQSQHFGDGTRLSIL.

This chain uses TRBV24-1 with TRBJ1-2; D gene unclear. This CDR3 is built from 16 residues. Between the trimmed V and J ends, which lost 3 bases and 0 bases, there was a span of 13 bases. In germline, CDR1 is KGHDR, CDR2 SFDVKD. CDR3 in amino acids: CATSDLSRLANYGYTF. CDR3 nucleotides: TGTGCCACCAGTGATCTTTCCAGGTTAGCTAACTATGGCTACACCTTC.

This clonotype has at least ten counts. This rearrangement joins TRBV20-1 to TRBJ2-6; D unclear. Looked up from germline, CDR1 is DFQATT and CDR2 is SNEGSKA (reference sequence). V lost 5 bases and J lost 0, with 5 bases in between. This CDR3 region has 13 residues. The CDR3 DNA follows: TGCAGTGCTGAAACCTCTGGGGCCAACGTCCTGACTTTC. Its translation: CSAETSGANVLTF.